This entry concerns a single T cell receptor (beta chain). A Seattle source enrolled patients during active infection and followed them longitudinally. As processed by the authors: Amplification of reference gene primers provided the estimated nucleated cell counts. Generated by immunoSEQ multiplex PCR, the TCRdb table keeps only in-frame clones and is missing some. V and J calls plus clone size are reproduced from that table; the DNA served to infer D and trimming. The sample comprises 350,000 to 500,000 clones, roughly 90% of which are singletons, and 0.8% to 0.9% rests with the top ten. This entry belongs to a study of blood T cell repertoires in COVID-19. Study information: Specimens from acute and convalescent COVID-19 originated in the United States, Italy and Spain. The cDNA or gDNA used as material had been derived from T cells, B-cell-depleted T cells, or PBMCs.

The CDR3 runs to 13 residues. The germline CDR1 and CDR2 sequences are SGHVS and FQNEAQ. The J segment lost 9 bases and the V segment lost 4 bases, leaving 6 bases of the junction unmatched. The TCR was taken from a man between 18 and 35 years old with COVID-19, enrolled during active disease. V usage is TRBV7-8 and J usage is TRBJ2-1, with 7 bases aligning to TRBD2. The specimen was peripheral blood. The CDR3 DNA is TGTGCCAGCAGCTGGGAGGGAAAGGGTGAGCAGTTCTTC. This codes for CASSWEGKGEQFF.